This TCR beta chain was sequenced in a study of CD8 T cells in Susac syndrome. Study context: Patients with Susac syndrome had blood drawn and were at that point therapy-naive, on corticosteroids, or on intravenous immunoglobulin alone.

The patients with Susac syndrome satisfied recently defined diagnostic criteria for either definite or probable disease. Overall study results and limits: The relatively small number of individuals in the TCR sequencing and HLA analysis was acknowledged by the study.

The CDR3 runs 11 residues. Trimming took off 2 bases at V and 11 bases at J, with 7 bases between the two ends. Germline CDR1 is SGHTA and CDR2 is FQGNSA. The authors reverse transcribed about 0.45 to 1 ug RNA with random hexamers. Amplification of TCR beta CDR3 across 54 Vbeta and 13 Jbeta was performed with immunoSEQ multiplex PCR. Each CDR3 protein is one row after TCRdb ran MiXCR on the immunoSEQ multiplex PCR reads. In the table there are about 180,000 distinct CDR3 sequences, around 94% of which are singletons. This clonotype was detected a few times. Its specificity is unknown. The clonotype originates from a human donor with Susac syndrome. This rearrangement joins TRBV7-2 to TRBJ2-1; D remains ambiguous. Sequenced: CD4+ T cells from PBMCs. Here the CDR3 reads CASSLTVQQFF. The CDR3 DNA reads TGTGCCAGCAGCTTAACGGTCCAGCAGTTCTTC.